This TCR beta chain was sequenced during a study of T cell repertoires in cytomegalovirus infection. Regarding the study as a whole: Ex vivo, HLA-C-restricted CMV-specific TCR beta clonotypes prevailed over the rest of the response. Public TCR beta family frequency separated CMV-and-HLA carriers, including in an independent cohort.

Via MiXCR, TCRdb re-called the reads, giving one row per CDR3 protein. The table lists around 530,000 distinct CDR3 sequences, more than 25% of them singletons, with around 13% in the top ten. This clonotype was counted at least ten times. Its antigen remains unidentified. V shed 5 bases, J shed 5 bases, and the junction held 7 bases outside the gene matches. Germline V gene data show CDR1 as SGHTA and CDR2 as FQGNSA. The CDR3 contains 15 residues. The chain is built from TRBV7-2 and TRBJ2-3; TRBD1 aligns across 10 bases. The source of this sequence is a human donor in good health (CMV status not recorded). Some clones in this sample may be carry-over from other donors' samples. The specimen was PBMCs. The CDR3 sequence: CASSGRQGALDTQYF. The CDR3 region has the DNA TGTGCCAGCAGCGGTAGACAGGGGGCATTAGATACGCAGTATTTT.